This entry concerns a single TCR beta chain. The source of the sample is a study of shared clonotypes between healthy human individuals. Only in-frame clones appear in the TCRdb table, and some are missing; sequencing was by immunoSEQ multiplex PCR. The table has about 2 million clones, over 85% seen once. Germline V CDR1 and CDR2: SGHKS, YYEKEE (reference sequence). CDR3 size: 13 residues. The V and J ends lost 4 bases and 7 bases respectively, with 9 bases between them. The material sequenced was naive CD4+ T cells sorted from blood. As for subset: CD45RA+ positively selected. This TCR was recovered from a man between 18 and 35 years old in good health. The chain links TRBV5-5 to TRBJ1-6; TRBD1 might be the D (6 bases). This CDR3 is CASSRTGNSPLHF. The CDR3 DNA reads as TGTGCCAGCAGCAGAACAGGGAATTCACCCCTCCACTTT.